The 15 T cell receptor beta chains below all came from one sample that was sequenced in a study of CXCR3-negative and CXCR3-positive naive CD8 T cells. Antigen specificity for these receptors is unknown. General study findings and limits: CXCR3-expressing naive cells carried TRB CDR3s more hydrophobic than those of CXCR3-negative naive cells.

The method, 5' RACE with UMI labels, was used to prepare the TRB cDNA libraries. TCRdb reprocessed the 5' RACE reads, with one entry per CDR3 protein and no DNA. In total, the table holds 80,000 to 100,000 distinct CDR3 sequences. Source material: naive CXCR3+ CD8+ T cells from blood. The subset was: CD45RO-CCR7+CD27+CD95- naive CD8+ T cells expressing CXCR3 (TNR3+). Receptor source: a human donor in good health. Some clones in this sample may be carry-over from other donors' samples.

The J gene is TRBJ2-4, the V gene TRBV27; no DNA is available, so the TRBD1 call from TCRdb remains unchecked. Germline lookup yields CDR1 MNHEY and CDR2 SMNVEV (reference sequence). The CDR3 runs 15 residues. The CDR3 spells CASSPTGSIRNIQYF.

The V call is TRBV4-1, the J call TRBJ2-1; TCRdb's D call, TRBD1, is unchecked because there is no DNA. Germline values: CDR1 MGHRA, CDR2 YSYEKL. CDR3 length: 16 amino acids. Here the CDR3 reads CASSLEDRGIRNEQFF.

V usage is TRBV29-1 and J usage is TRBJ2-1; TCRdb reports TRBD2, a call that lacks DNA to check it against. Germline loops: CDR1 SQVTM, CDR2 ANQGSEA. This CDR3 is built from 11 residues. This chain's CDR3 is CSVGGVNEQFF.

The genes are TRBV4-2 and TRBJ2-7. Germline V lookup: CDR1 LGHNA, CDR2 YNFKEQ. The CDR3 sequence is 12 residues long. The CDR3 sequence: CASSYNYGEQYF.

The CDR3 spells CASSLVGQSYGYTF. The rearrangement links TRBV7-9 to TRBJ1-2. Germline CDR1 SEHNR, CDR2 FQNEAQ (reference sequence). The CDR3 has 14 amino acids. Full variable domain (missing parts from reference TRBV7-9 and TRBJ1-2): DTGVSQNPRHKITKRGQNVTFRCDPISEHNRLYWYRQTLGQGPEFLTYFQNEAQLEKSRLLSDRFSAERPKGSFSTLEIQRTEQGDSAMYLCASSLVGQSYGYTFGSGTRLTVV.

The rearrangement links TRBV28 to TRBJ2-3. The CDR3 runs 12 residues. CDR1 MDHEN and CDR2 SYDVKM come from the germline V gene. CDR3 region: CASGTSSVTQYF.

The chain couples TRBV4-1 to TRBJ2-7. The CDR3 loop spans 13 amino acids. The germline gives CDR1 MGHRA, CDR2 YSYEKL. The CDR3 protein is CASSQEGSHEQYF.

This chain uses TRBV6-6 with TRBJ2-5; TCRdb selects TRBD1, and the lack of DNA leaves this call unchecked. CDR3 size: 14 residues. The V gene's germline CDR1 is MNHNY and CDR2 SVGAGI (reference sequence). CDR3: CASSLMAGGETQYF.

V usage is TRBV6-2 or TRBV6-3 and J usage is TRBJ2-3; TCRdb's D call of TRBD1 is untestable without DNA. This CDR3 has 14 amino acids. The germline gives CDR1 MNHEY, CDR2 SVGEGT. CDR3 sequence: CASSDPGDTDTQYF.

The chain uses TRBV4-1 and TRBJ1-5; the TRBD1 assignment by TCRdb is unverifiable without DNA. Germline CDR1 reads MGHRA; CDR2 reads YSYEKL. The CDR3 is made up of 14 amino acids. CDR3 sequence reads: CASSQGQGLQPQHF.

The chain carries TRBV4-3 and TRBJ2-7; TCRdb selects TRBD1, and the lack of DNA leaves this call unchecked. The germline V gene encodes CDR1 LGHNA and CDR2 YSLEER. CDR3 size: 16 residues. The CDR3 region is CASSQERGRQYYEQYF.

The V and J genes are TRBV29-1 and TRBJ2-4. The CDR3 sequence is 11 residues long. Germline V CDR1 and CDR2: SQVTM, ANQGSEA. Here the CDR3 reads CSVVSQNIQYF. Filled out from reference TRBV29-1 and TRBJ2-4, the complete variable domain reads SAVISQKPSRDICQRGTSLTIQCQVDSQVTMMFWYRQQPGQSLTLIATANQGSEATYESGFVIDKFPISRPNLTFSTLTVSNMSPEDSSIYLCSVVSQNIQYFGAGTRLSVL.

This chain links TRBV18 with TRBJ2-5. The germline V gene encodes CDR1 KGHSH and CDR2 LQKENI. The CDR3 runs to 14 residues. The CDR3 sequence: CASSPQGVQETQYF.

The J gene is TRBJ2-1, the V gene TRBV11-1; TCRdb proposes TRBD1, but this gene call is untestable without DNA. Germline V gene sequence: CDR1 SGHAT, CDR2 FQDESV (reference sequence). The CDR3 sequence is 16 residues long. Here the CDR3 reads CASSLVTGGHYNEQFF.

The chain uses TRBV21-1 and TRBJ2-7; the TRBD1 assignment by TCRdb is unverifiable without DNA. TRBV21-1 is designated a pseudogene. The CDR3 runs 14 residues. CDR3 loop: CASRYPGRNYEQYF.